The 21 T cell receptor beta chains listed next were all sequenced from one sample in a study of blood T cell repertoires in COVID-19. This table comes from immunoSEQ multiplex PCR, and its TCRdb copy is limited to in-frame clones, with some not included. The repertoire holds 280,000 or so clones, with 88% as singletons. Sample: peripheral blood. The source of these receptors is a woman in her 30s who had recovered from COVID-19.

The gene calls are TRBV28 and TRBJ1-5; a weak D match, TRBD1 (5 bases). V shed 6 bases and J shed 2 bases, with 20 bases lying between them. The CDR3 sequence is 17 residues long. Germline assignment: CDR1 MDHEN and CDR2 SYDVKM. The CDR3 spells CASSGGYGAVGNQPQHF. Written as DNA, the CDR3 is TGTGCCAGCAGCGGGGGGTACGGGGCGGTGGGCAATCAGCCCCAGCATTTT.

The chain has TRBV5-4 and TRBJ2-3, with TRBD2 matching 13 bases. J gave up 2 bases and V 3 bases, and 3 bases lay outside the gene matches. CDR1 and CDR2 (germline): SGHNT, YYREEE (reference sequence). The CDR3 covers 16 residues. The CDR3 region is CASSSGLAGNTDTQYF. CDR3 nucleotide sequence: TGTGCCAGCAGCTCGGGACTAGCGGGGAACACAGATACGCAGTATTTT.

This sequence joins TRBV7-3 and TRBJ2-2; 7 bases are shared with TRBD1. This CDR3 comprises 18 residues. Germline values: CDR1 SGHTA, CDR2 FQGTGA. Germline trimming cut 2 bases from V and 1 base from J; bases unmatched to any gene: 10. Here the CDR3 DNA reads TGTGCCAGCAGCTTATCCGAGGGGGCGGACGGGAACACCGGGGAGCTGTTTTTT. This encodes CASSLSEGADGNTGELFF.

The DNA of the CDR3 is TGTGCCAGTAGACACCGGGGGGGAGCTTTCTTT. Its protein product is CASRHRGGAFF. V is TRBV19 and J is TRBJ1-1; tentatively, D is TRBD1 (5 bases). Germline V gene data show CDR1 as LNHDA and CDR2 as SQIVND (reference sequence). This CDR3 comprises 11 residues. V was cut by 6 bases and J by 10 bases, with 12 bases left in between.

This chain connects TRBV5-4 to TRBJ2-1; TRBD2 matches 8 bases. This CDR3 spans 16 amino acids. In germline, CDR1 is SGHNT, CDR2 YYREEE (reference sequence). V dropped 4 bases and J dropped 9; count of bases not matched to a gene: 15. The DNA for the CDR3 is TGTGCCAGCAGCCGGATGGAGCGGGGGCAACATGGTGAGCAGTTCTTC. Encoded protein: CASSRMERGQHGEQFF.

The chain links TRBV7-9 to TRBJ1-2; 10 bases match TRBD1. After removal of 5 bases from V and 4 bases from J, the junction contained 7 bases not matched to a gene. The germline V gene has CDR1 SEHNR and CDR2 FQNEAQ (reference sequence). There are 15 residues in the CDR3. CDR3 nucleotide sequence: TGTGCCAGCAGCCCAGGGACAGGGGTTGGCTATGGCTACACCTTC. It codes for CASSPGTGVGYGYTF.

The chain is built from TRBV12-3 or TRBV12-4 and TRBJ2-1, with D possibly being TRBD2 (6 bases). This CDR3 has 12 amino acids. Between the trimmed V and J ends, which lost 10 bases and 6 bases, there was a span of 13 bases. In DNA, the CDR3 is TGTGCCACCCCATCCGGGGGCAATGAGCAGTTCTTC. It specifies CATPSGGNEQFF.

This chain connects TRBV13 to TRBJ2-2, with D tentatively TRBD1 (7 bases). V was pared by 8 bases and J by 3 bases, with 13 bases between. This CDR3 is built from 14 residues. Germline CDR1 reads PRHDT; CDR2 reads FYEKMQ (reference sequence). DNA for the CDR3: TGTGCCAGCGGGCAGGGGGAGGACACCGGGGAGCTGTTTTTT. Its protein is CASGQGEDTGELFF.

The chain recombines TRBV7-2 with TRBJ2-5; perhaps TRBD1 as D (5 bases). The ends were cut back, 5 bases at V and 2 bases at J, with 15 bases in the middle. Germline V gene data show CDR1 as SGHTA and CDR2 as FQGNSA. The CDR3 has 15 amino acids. The CDR3 loop is CASSLDRVLQETQYF. The CDR3 nucleotides read TGTGCCAGCAGCCTAGACAGAGTCTTACAAGAGACCCAGTACTTC.

This clone was picked up one time. The genes are TRBV4-2 and TRBJ1-1, with a weak D call TRBD1 (6 bases). Trimming removed 0 bases from V and 0 bases from J, with 11 bases in between. CDR1 and CDR2 from the germline V gene are LGHNA and YNFKEQ. The CDR3 has 16 amino acids. The chain's CDR3 is CASSQEDRRLNTEAFF. In nucleotides, the CDR3 is TGTGCCAGCAGCCAAGAGGACAGAAGATTGAACACTGAAGCTTTCTTT.

The V and J genes are TRBV19 and TRBJ2-7, with 9 nucleotides matching TRBD1. The CDR3 extends over 14 amino acids. Germline CDR1 LNHDA, CDR2 SQIVND (reference sequence). The V segment lost 1 base and the J segment 2 bases; nucleotides outside the gene matches: 0. CDR3 in DNA: TGTGCCAGTAGTATAGGGACAGGGGCCTACGAGCAGTACTTC. This codes for CASSIGTGAYEQYF. The full variable domain, rest sourced from reference TRBV19 and TRBJ2-7, is DGGITQSPKYLFRKEGQNVTLSCEQNLNHDAMYWYRQDPGQGLRLIYYSQIVNDFQKGDIAEGYSVSREKKESFPLTVTSAQKNPTAFYLCASSIGTGAYEQYFGPGTRLTVT.

The chain couples TRBV4-3 to TRBJ1-4; perhaps TRBD1 as D (5 bases). The CDR3 loop spans 16 amino acids. From germline, CDR1 is LGHNA and CDR2 YSLEER. The V gene lost 4 bases and the J gene lost 8 bases, with 20 bases spanning the gap. The DNA of the CDR3 is TGCGCCAGCAGCCCGCATAACGGGGGAGGCCGAGAAAAACTGTTTTTT. Encoded protein: CASSPHNGGGREKLFF.

The J gene is TRBJ1-1, the V gene TRBV7-9; 9 bases agree with TRBD1. Germline loops: CDR1 SEHNR, CDR2 FQNEAQ (reference sequence). The junction had 8 bases not matched to a gene; V was cut back by 6 bases and J by 0 bases. CDR3 length: 16 amino acids. CDR3 sequence reads: CASRWTGAPLNTEAFF. CDR3 coding DNA: TGTGCCAGCAGGTGGACAGGGGCGCCCTTGAACACTGAAGCTTTCTTT.

J is TRBJ2-2 and V is TRBV4-2; 9 bases are a match to TRBD2. This CDR3 spans 16 amino acids. The junction had 7 bases not matched to a gene; V was cut back by 2 bases and J by 6 bases. The germline V gene encodes CDR1 LGHNA and CDR2 YNFKEQ. The CDR3 DNA is TGTGCCAGCAGCCAAAGGGTGGGGACTAGCTCCGGGGAGCTGTTTTTT. Translation: CASSQRVGTSSGELFF.

The rearrangement uses TRBV28 and TRBJ2-7; 8 bases match TRBD1. The CDR3 loop spans 16 amino acids. V lost 7 bases and J lost 5; bases outside the gene matches: 16. The V gene's germline CDR1 is MDHEN and CDR2 SYDVKM. The CDR3 DNA is TGTGCCAGCACCTTCTCGGCAGGGGGCAAGATCAACGAGCAGTACTTC. Protein product: CASTFSAGGKINEQYF.

The V call is TRBV27, the J call TRBJ2-5, with TRBD1 as a possible D gene (6 bases). The CDR3 consists of 13 residues. V was pared by 5 bases and J by 5 bases, with 12 bases between. Per the germline V gene, CDR1 is MNHEY and CDR2 is SMNVEV (reference sequence). CDR3 region: CASSLQGRETQYF. Written as DNA, the CDR3 is TGTGCCAGCAGTCTACAGGGAAGGGAGACCCAGTACTTC.

The V and J genes are TRBV6-5 and TRBJ1-2; perhaps TRBD1 as D (6 bases). This CDR3 is 14 amino acids long. Germline V gene sequence: CDR1 MNHEY, CDR2 SVGAGI. V gave up 7 bases and J gave up 0 bases, with 12 bases separating them. This CDR3 reads CASTEGGANYGYTF. DNA of the CDR3: TGTGCCAGCACCGAAGGGGGAGCTAACTATGGCTACACCTTC.

In this sample, this clone turned up many times. This chain uses TRBV19 with TRBJ1-1; the match to TRBD1 covers 9 bases. Germline V gene sequence: CDR1 LNHDA, CDR2 SQIVND (reference sequence). Trimming at V came to 4 bases and at J to 0 bases, leaving 3 bases not matched to a gene. This CDR3 has 15 residues. This chain's CDR3 is CASSRTGALNTEAFF. CDR3 in DNA: TGTGCCAGTAGTAGGACAGGGGCGCTGAACACTGAAGCTTTCTTT.

The chain joins TRBV5-4 to TRBJ1-4; 8 bases fit TRBD1. The CDR3 loop spans 16 amino acids. The germline V gene has CDR1 SGHNT and CDR2 YYREEE (reference sequence). J was trimmed by 4 bases and V by 0 bases; bases with no gene match: 5. The CDR3 region has the DNA TGTGCCAGCAGCTTGGCTAGGGACAGGAGTAATGAAAAACTGTTTTTT. Its protein is CASSLARDRSNEKLFF.

The chain carries TRBV2 and TRBJ2-3; TRBD2 might be the D (5 bases). Trimming stripped 10 bases from V and 1 base from J, with 15 bases between. Germline values: CDR1 SNHLY, CDR2 FYNNEI. CDR3 length equals 14 residues. CDR3 coding DNA: TGTGCCACCTCCTGGACTCGAGGCACAGATACGCAGTATTTT. This encodes CATSWTRGTDTQYF.

The rearrangement joins TRBV29-1 to TRBJ2-7; TRBD2 matches 8 bases. Germline CDR1 is SQVTM and CDR2 is ANQGSEA. CDR3 length: 13 amino acids. The V and J ends lost 6 bases and 2 bases, in that order; junction bases with no gene match: 6. CDR3 residues: CSVGGDPPYEQYF. CDR3 coding DNA: TGCAGCGTCGGGGGGGACCCCCCCTACGAGCAGTACTTC.